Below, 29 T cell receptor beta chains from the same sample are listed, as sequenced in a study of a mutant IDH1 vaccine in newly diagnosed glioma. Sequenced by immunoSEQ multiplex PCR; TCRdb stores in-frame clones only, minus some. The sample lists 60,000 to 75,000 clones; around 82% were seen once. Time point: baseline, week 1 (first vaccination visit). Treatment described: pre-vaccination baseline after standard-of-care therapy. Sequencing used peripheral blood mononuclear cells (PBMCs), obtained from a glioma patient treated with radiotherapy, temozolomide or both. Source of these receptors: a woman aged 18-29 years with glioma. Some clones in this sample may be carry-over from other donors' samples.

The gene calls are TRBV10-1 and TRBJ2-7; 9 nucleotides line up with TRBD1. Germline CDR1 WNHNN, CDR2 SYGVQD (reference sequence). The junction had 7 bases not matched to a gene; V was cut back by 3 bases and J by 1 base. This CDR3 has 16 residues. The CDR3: CASSEYGTGQSYEQYF. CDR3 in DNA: TGCGCCAGCAGTGAATACGGGACAGGGCAATCCTACGAGCAGTACTTC.

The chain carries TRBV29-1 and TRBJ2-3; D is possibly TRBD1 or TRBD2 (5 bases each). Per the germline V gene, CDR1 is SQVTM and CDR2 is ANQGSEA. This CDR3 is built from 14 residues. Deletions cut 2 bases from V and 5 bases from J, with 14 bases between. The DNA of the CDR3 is TGCAGCGTTGAATTCCGGGGTGGGGGAGATACGCAGTATTTT. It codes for CSVEFRGGGDTQYF.

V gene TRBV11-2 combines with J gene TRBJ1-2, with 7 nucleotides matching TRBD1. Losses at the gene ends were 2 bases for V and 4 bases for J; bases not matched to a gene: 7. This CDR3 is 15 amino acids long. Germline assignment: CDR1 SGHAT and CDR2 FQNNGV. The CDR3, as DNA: TGTGCCAGCAGCTTATTTGGGGACAGCCCCTATGGCTACACCTTC. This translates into CASSLFGDSPYGYTF.

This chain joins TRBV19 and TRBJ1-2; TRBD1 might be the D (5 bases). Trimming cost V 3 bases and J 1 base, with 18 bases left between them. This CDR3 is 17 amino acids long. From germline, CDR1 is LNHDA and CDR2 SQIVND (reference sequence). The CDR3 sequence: CASSIPDTRPLNYGYTF. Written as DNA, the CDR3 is TGTGCCAGTAGTATCCCGGACACCCGACCCCTTAACTATGGCTACACCTTC. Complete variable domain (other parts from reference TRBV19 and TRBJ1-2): DGGITQSPKYLFRKEGQNVTLSCEQNLNHDAMYWYRQDPGQGLRLIYYSQIVNDFQKGDIAEGYSVSREKKESFPLTVTSAQKNPTAFYLCASSIPDTRPLNYGYTFGSGTRLTVV.

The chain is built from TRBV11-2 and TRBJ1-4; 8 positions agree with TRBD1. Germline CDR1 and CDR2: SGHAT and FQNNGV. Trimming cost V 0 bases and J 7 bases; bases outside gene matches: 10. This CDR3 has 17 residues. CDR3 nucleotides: TGTGCCAGCAGCTTAGACCCGACTGAGACAGGGGTTGAAAAACTGTTTTTT. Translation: CASSLDPTETGVEKLFF.

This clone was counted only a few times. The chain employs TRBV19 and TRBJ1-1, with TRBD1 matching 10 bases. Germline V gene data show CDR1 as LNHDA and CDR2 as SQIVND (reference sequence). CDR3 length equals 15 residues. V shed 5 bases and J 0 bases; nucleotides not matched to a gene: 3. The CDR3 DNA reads TGTGCCAGTAGTCTGGACAGGGGGATGAACACTGAAGCTTTCTTT. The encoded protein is CASSLDRGMNTEAFF.

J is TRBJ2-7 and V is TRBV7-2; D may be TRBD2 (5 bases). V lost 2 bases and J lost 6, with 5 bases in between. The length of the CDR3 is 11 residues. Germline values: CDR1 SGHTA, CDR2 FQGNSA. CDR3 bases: TGTGCCAGCAGCTTACGGGGCGAGCAGTACTTC. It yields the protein CASSLRGEQYF.

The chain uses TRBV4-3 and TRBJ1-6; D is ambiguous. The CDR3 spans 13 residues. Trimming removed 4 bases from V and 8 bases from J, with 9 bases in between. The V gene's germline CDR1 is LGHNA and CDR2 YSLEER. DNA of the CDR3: TGCGCCAGCAGCCCCTCCCGGGATTCACCCCTCCACTTT. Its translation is CASSPSRDSPLHF.

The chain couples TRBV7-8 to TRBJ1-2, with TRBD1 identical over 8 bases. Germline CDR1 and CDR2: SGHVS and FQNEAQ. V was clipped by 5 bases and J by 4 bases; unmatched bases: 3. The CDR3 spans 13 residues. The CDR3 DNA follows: TGTGCCAGCAGCCTTGGACAGGGCTATGGCTACACCTTC. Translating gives CASSLGQGYGYTF.

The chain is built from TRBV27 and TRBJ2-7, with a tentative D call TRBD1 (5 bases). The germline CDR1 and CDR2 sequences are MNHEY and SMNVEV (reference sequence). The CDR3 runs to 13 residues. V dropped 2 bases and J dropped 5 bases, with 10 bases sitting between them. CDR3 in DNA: TGTGCCAGCAGTTTAAGGGGATCCAACGAGCAGTACTTC. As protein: CASSLRGSNEQYF.

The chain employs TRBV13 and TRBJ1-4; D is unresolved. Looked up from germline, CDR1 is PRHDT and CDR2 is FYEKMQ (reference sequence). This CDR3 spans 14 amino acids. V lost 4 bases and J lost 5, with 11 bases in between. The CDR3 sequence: CASSSDGRNEKLFF. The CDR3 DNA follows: TGTGCCAGCAGCTCCGACGGACGGAATGAAAAACTGTTTTTT. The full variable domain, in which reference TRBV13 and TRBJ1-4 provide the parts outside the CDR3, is AAGVIQSPRHLIKEKRETATLKCYPIPRHDTVYWYQQGPGQDPQFLISFYEKMQSDKGSIPDRFSAQQFSDYHSELNMSSLELGDSALYFCASSSDGRNEKLFFGSGTQLSVL.

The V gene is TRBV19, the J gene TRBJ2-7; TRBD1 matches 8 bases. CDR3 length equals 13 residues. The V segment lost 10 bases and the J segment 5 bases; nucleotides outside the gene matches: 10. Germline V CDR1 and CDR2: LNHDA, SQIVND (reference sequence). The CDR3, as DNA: TGTGCCACCATGCCCCAGGGGGCCGACGAGCAGTACTTC. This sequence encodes CATMPQGADEQYF.

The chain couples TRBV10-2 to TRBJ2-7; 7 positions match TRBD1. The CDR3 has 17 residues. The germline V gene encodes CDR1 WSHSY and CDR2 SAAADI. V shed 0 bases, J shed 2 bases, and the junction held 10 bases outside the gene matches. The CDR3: CASSESVLRTGPYEQYF. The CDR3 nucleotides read TGCGCCAGCAGTGAGTCGGTTCTCAGGACAGGACCCTACGAGCAGTACTTC.

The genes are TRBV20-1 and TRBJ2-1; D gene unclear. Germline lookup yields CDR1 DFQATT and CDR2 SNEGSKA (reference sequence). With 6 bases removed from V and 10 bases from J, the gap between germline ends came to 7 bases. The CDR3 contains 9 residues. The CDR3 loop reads CSARREQFF. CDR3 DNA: TGCAGTGCCCGCCGAGAGCAGTTCTTC.

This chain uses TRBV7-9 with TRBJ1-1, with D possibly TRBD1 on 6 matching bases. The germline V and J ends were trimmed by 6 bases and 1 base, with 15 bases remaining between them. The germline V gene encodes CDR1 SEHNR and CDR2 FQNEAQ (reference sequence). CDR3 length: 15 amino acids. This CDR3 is CASRGWTDTNTEAFF. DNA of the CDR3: TGTGCCAGCAGGGGATGGACAGACACGAACACTGAAGCTTTCTTT.

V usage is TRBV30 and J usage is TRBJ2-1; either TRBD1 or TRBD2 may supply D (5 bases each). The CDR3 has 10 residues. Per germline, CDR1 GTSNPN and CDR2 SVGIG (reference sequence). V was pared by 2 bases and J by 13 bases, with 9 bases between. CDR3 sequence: CAWSIGAQFF. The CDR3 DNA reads TGTGCCTGGAGTATCGGGGCACAGTTCTTC.

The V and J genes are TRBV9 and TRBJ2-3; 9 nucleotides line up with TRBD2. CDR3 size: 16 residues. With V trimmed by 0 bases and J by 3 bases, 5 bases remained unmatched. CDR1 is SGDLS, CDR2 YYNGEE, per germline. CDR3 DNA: TGTGCCAGCAGCGTAGAGGCGGGGGGGCCGACAGATACGCAGTATTTT. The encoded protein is CASSVEAGGPTDTQYF.

In DNA, the CDR3 is TGTGCCAGCAAAGGGACAGCACACAATCAGCCCCAGCATTTT. Translating it yields CASKGTAHNQPQHF. This chain uses TRBV6-5 with TRBJ1-5; 7 bases map to TRBD1. The CDR3 loop spans 14 amino acids. CDR1 and CDR2 (germline): MNHEY, SVGAGI. Trimming took 7 bases from V and 3 from J; bases not matched to a gene: 6.

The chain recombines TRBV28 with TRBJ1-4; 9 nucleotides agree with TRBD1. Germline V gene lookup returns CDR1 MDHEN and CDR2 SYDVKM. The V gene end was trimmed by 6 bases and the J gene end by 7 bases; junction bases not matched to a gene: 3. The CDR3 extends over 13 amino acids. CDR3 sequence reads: CASRRDRVEKLFF. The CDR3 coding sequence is TGTGCCAGCAGACGGGACAGGGTTGAAAAACTGTTTTTT. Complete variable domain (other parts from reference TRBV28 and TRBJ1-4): DVKVTQSSRYLVKRTGEKVFLECVQDMDHENMFWYRQDPGLGLRLIYFSYDVKMKEKGDIPEGYSVSREKKERFSLILESASTNQTSMYLCASRRDRVEKLFFGSGTQLSVL.

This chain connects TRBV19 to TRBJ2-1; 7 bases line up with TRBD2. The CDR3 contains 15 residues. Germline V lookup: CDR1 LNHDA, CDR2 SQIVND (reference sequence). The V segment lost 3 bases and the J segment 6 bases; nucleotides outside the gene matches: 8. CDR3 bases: TGTGCCAGTAGTATTGGACTAGGAGCGTTCAATGAGCAGTTCTTC. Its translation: CASSIGLGAFNEQFF.

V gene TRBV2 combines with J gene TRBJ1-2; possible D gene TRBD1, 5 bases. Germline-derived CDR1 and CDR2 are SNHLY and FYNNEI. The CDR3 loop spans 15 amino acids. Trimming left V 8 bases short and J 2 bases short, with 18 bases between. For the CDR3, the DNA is TGTGCCAGCCCCTCGAGGACACTAGGGAACTATGGCTACACCTTC. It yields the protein CASPSRTLGNYGYTF.

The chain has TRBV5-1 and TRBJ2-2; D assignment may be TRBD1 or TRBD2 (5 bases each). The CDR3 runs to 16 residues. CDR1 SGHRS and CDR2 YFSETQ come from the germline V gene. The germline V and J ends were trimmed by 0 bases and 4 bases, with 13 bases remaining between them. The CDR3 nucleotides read TGCGCCAGCAGCTTGGGAGTCGGGACGGGCACCGGGGAGCTGTTTTTT. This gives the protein CASSLGVGTGTGELFF.

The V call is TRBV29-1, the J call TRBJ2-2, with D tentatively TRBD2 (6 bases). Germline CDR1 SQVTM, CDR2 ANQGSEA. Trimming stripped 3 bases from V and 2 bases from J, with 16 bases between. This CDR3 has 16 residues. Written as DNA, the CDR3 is TGCAGCGTTGACGGCTCGGGCGGGAAAAACACCGGGGAGCTGTTTTTT. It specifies CSVDGSGGKNTGELFF.

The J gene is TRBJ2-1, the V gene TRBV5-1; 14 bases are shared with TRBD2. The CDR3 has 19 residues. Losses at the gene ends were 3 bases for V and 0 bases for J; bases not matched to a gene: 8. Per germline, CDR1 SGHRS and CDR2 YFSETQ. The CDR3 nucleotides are TGCGCCAGCAGCTCCGAGGGACTAGCGGGGGCCCACTCCTACAATGAGCAGTTCTTC. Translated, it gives CASSSEGLAGAHSYNEQFF.

The CDR3 sequence is CASSLVGETQYF. CDR3 in DNA: TGTGCCAGCAGCTTAGTTGGAGAGACCCAGTACTTC. The J gene is TRBJ2-5, the V gene TRBV7-2; D uncertain. Trimming took off 1 base at V and 4 bases at J, with 4 bases between the two ends. CDR3 size: 12 residues. Germline CDR1 is SGHTA and CDR2 is FQGNSA.

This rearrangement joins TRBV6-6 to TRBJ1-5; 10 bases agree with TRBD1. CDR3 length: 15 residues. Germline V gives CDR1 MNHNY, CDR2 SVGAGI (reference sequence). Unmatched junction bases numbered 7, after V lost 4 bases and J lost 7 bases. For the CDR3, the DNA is TGTGCCAGCAGTTCCCGGGACAGGGGATGGCAGCCCCAGCATTTT. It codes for CASSSRDRGWQPQHF.

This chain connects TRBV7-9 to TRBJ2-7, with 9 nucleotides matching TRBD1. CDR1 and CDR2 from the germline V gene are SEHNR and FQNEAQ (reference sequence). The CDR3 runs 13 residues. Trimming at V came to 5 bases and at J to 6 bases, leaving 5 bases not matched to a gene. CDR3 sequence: CASSQGTGREQYF. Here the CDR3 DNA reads TGTGCCAGCAGCCAGGGGACAGGGCGCGAGCAGTACTTC.

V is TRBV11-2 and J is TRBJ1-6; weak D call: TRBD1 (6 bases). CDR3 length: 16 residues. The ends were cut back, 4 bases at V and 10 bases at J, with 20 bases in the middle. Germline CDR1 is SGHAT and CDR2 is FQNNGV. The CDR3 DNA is TGTGCCAGCAGCTGGTTACAGGGCCCCTCGGGATCACCCCTCCACTTT. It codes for CASSWLQGPSGSPLHF.

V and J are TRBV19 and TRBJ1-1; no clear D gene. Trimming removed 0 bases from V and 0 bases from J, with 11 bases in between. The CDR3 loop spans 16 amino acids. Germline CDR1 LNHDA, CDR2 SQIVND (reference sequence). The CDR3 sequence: CASSIDLGRVNTEAFF. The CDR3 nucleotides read TGTGCCAGTAGTATAGATCTTGGGAGGGTGAACACTGAAGCTTTCTTT.